These 31 T cell receptor beta chains originate from one sample sequenced in a study of T-cell memory formation after mild COVID-19. Each CDR3 protein is one row after TCRdb ran MiXCR on the 5' RACE reads. Here the sample spans 270,000 or so distinct CDR3 sequences, roughly a sixth being singletons. Sequenced input: PBMCs or a T cell subset sorted from them (not recorded which). These receptors were taken from a man aged 18 to 35 who had mild COVID-19 (a few samples of this study predate the infection). Cell type and time point are not known.

This clonotype came up a few times. V gene TRBV27 combines with J gene TRBJ2-3; TRBD2 matches 8 bases. Germline lookup yields CDR1 MNHEY and CDR2 SMNVEV (reference sequence). CDR3 size: 15 residues. V gave up 7 bases and J gave up 6 bases; unmatched junction bases: 12. The CDR3 region is CASIPSGGLWDTQYF. The CDR3 DNA sequence: TGTGCCAGCATCCCCAGCGGGGGTCTGTGGGATACGCAGTATTTT.

J is TRBJ1-4 and V is TRBV20-1, with D uncertain. Germline V gives CDR1 DFQATT, CDR2 SNEGSKA (reference sequence). V was trimmed by 3 bases and J by 8 bases, leaving 7 bases between them. The CDR3 is made up of 11 amino acids. CDR3 amino acids: CSASRTEKLFF. The CDR3 DNA reads as TGCAGTGCTAGTCGAACGGAAAAACTGTTTTTT.

V gene TRBV5-5 combines with J gene TRBJ2-4, with D possibly TRBD1 on 5 matching bases. This CDR3 is built from 15 residues. The V gene's germline CDR1 is SGHKS and CDR2 YYEKEE (reference sequence). V shed 2 bases and J shed 0 bases, with 9 bases lying between them. CDR3 DNA: TGTGCCAGCAGCTTACGACAGTTAGCCAAAAACATTCAGTACTTC. It is translated as CASSLRQLAKNIQYF.

The chain combines TRBV6-5 with TRBJ2-7; D unresolved. CDR3 length equals 15 residues. V was clipped by 0 bases and J by 3 bases, with 12 bases between them. Germline V gene lookup returns CDR1 MNHEY and CDR2 SVGAGI. The CDR3 sequence is CASSYSWTPGYEQYF. CDR3 sequence (DNA): TGTGCCAGCAGTTACTCGTGGACCCCGGGCTACGAGCAGTACTTC.

J is TRBJ1-6 and V is TRBV7-2; weak D call: TRBD1 (5 bases). There are 15 residues in the CDR3. V was pared by 2 bases and J by 14 bases, with 19 bases between. Germline V gene lookup returns CDR1 SGHTA and CDR2 FQGNSA. CDR3: CASSLTPEAGGALHF. The CDR3 bases are TGTGCCAGCAGCTTAACCCCCGAGGCCGGAGGGGCCCTCCACTTT.

This rearrangement joins TRBV6-2 or TRBV6-3 to TRBJ2-3, with 8 bases fitting TRBD2. Trimming took 6 bases from V and 4 from J; bases not matched to a gene: 9. The CDR3 length is 15 residues. CDR1 MNHEY and CDR2 SVGEGT come from the germline V gene. CDR3 sequence (DNA): TGTGCCAGCAGAAAACTAGCGGACCTGTCAGATACGCAGTATTTT. Translation gives CASRKLADLSDTQYF.

This clonotype was counted a few times. The chain combines TRBV6-5 with TRBJ1-1; D may be TRBD1 (6 bases). CDR3 length: 18 amino acids. CDR1 and CDR2 (germline): MNHEY, SVGAGI. Between the trimmed V and J ends, which lost 3 bases and 1 base, there was a span of 21 bases. CDR3 sequence reads: CASSYRSHAGASNTEAFF. CDR3 bases: TGTGCCAGCAGTTATCGCTCCCACGCAGGGGCTTCGAACACTGAAGCTTTCTTT.

A few counts support this clonotype. This chain connects TRBV9 to TRBJ2-5, with 7 bases aligning to TRBD2. The V segment lost 3 bases and the J segment 1 base; nucleotides outside the gene matches: 3. Germline CDR1 and CDR2: SGDLS and YYNGEE. This CDR3 region has 14 residues. CDR3 residues: CASSASGAQETQYF. CDR3 coding DNA: TGTGCCAGCAGCGCAAGCGGGGCCCAAGAGACCCAGTACTTC.

This chain connects TRBV15 to TRBJ1-4; D is uncertain. CDR3 length equals 18 residues. Trimming cost V 3 bases and J 0 bases, with 17 bases left between them. Germline CDR1 reads LNHNV; CDR2 reads YYDKDF (reference sequence). The CDR3 loop is CATSRYSLGSATNEKLFF. DNA for the CDR3: TGTGCCACCAGCAGGTACTCGTTAGGCAGCGCAACTAATGAAAAACTGTTTTTT.

The chain is built from TRBV7-9 and TRBJ1-5; D not certain. Germline CDR1 is SEHNR and CDR2 is FQNEAQ (reference sequence). The CDR3 loop spans 14 amino acids. Deletions cut 2 bases from V and 7 bases from J, with 12 bases between. As DNA, the CDR3 is TGTGCCAGCAGCTTACCGGGATCAAACCAGCCCCAGCATTTT. Translating gives CASSLPGSNQPQHF.

This chain connects TRBV3-1 to TRBJ1-1; possibly TRBD1 for D (6 bases). In germline, CDR1 is LGHDT, CDR2 YNNKEL (reference sequence). The CDR3 sequence is 11 residues long. With 3 bases removed from V and 10 bases from J, the gap between germline ends came to 9 bases. The CDR3 region is CASSQRGGAFF. The CDR3 DNA reads as TGTGCCAGCAGCCAGAGGGGGGGAGCTTTCTTT.

The V gene is TRBV18, the J gene TRBJ1-3, with unresolved D. V lost 3 bases and J lost 3, with 6 bases in between. Germline values: CDR1 KGHSH, CDR2 LQKENI. The CDR3 length is 13 residues. The CDR3 here is CASSPYSGNTIYF. The CDR3 coding sequence is TGTGCCAGCTCACCTTACAGTGGAAACACCATATATTTT. Supplemented by reference TRBV18 and TRBJ1-3, the full variable domain reads NAGVMQNPRHLVRRRGQEARLRCSPMKGHSHVYWYRQLPEEGLKFMVYLQKENIIDESGMPKERFSAEFPKEGPSILRIQQVVRGDSAAYFCASSPYSGNTIYFGEGSWLTVV.

The sample holds a few counts of this clonotype. The chain uses TRBV5-6 and TRBJ2-5, with D unresolved. V lost 5 bases, J lost 2 bases, and 16 bases lay in between. The CDR3 totals 15 residues. The germline CDR1 and CDR2 sequences are SGHDT and YYEEEE. Here the CDR3 DNA reads TGTGCCAGCAGTCGGACCCGCTACCCACAAGAGACCCAGTACTTC. This gives the protein CASSRTRYPQETQYF.

The chain is built from TRBV5-4 and TRBJ2-5; 9 nucleotides match TRBD1. Per the germline V gene, CDR1 is SGHNT and CDR2 is YYREEE (reference sequence). V trimming: 4 bases; J trimming: 5 bases; junction bases outside the gene matches: 9. The CDR3 runs to 15 residues. CDR3 coding DNA: TGTGCCAGCAGCGCAAAACAGGGGGCAGGGGAGACCCAGTACTTC. Amino acid sequence: CASSAKQGAGETQYF.

The rearrangement joins TRBV6-5 to TRBJ1-4, with 9 bases fitting TRBD1. This CDR3 has 16 residues. Unmatched junction bases numbered 9, after V lost 6 bases and J lost 4 bases. CDR1 and CDR2 (germline): MNHEY, SVGAGI. The CDR3 nucleotides read TGTGCCAGCAGGACCACCGGGACAGGGATTAATGAAAAACTGTTTTTT. This encodes CASRTTGTGINEKLFF.

This clonotype showed up just once. This chain links TRBV10-1 with TRBJ1-3, with D unclear. The germline V and J ends were trimmed by 11 bases and 4 bases, with 6 bases remaining between them. Germline V gene lookup returns CDR1 WNHNN and CDR2 SYGVQD (reference sequence). There are 10 residues in the CDR3. The CDR3 is CAGGGNTIYF. The CDR3, as DNA: TGCGCCGGCGGAGGAAACACCATATATTTT.

This clonotype was seen a handful of times. The chain joins TRBV7-2 to TRBJ1-5, with D possibly matching TRBD1 (5 bases). CDR1 SGHTA and CDR2 FQGNSA come from the germline V gene. V was trimmed by 3 bases and J by 10 bases, leaving 19 bases between them. CDR3 length: 15 amino acids. DNA for the CDR3: TGTGCCAGCAGCTTTAAAGCCGACAGACTAATTCCCCAGCATTTT. This encodes CASSFKADRLIPQHF.

This clonotype came up a few times. The V and J genes are TRBV11-2 and TRBJ2-2, with D perhaps matching TRBD2 (5 bases). V shed 6 bases and J shed 5 bases, with 13 bases lying between them. CDR1 and CDR2 from the germline V gene are SGHAT and FQNNGV. The CDR3 has 14 residues. The CDR3 loop reads CASRTLRGTGELFF. CDR3 in DNA: TGTGCCAGCAGAACCCTTCGCGGGACCGGGGAGCTGTTTTTT.

This chain uses TRBV7-2 with TRBJ1-2; D is unclear. The ends were cut back, 2 bases at V and 4 bases at J, with 11 bases in the middle. This CDR3 region has 14 residues. Germline V gives CDR1 SGHTA, CDR2 FQGNSA. Here the CDR3 reads CASSLNGGSYGYTF. The CDR3 coding sequence is TGTGCCAGCAGCTTAAATGGAGGGAGCTATGGCTACACCTTC.

V and J are TRBV6-2 or TRBV6-3 and TRBJ2-7; D is unresolved. The CDR3 covers 12 residues. V dropped 8 bases and J dropped 0 bases, with 8 bases sitting between them. CDR1 is MNHEY and CDR2 is SVGEGT in the germline V gene. In DNA, the CDR3 is TGTGCCAGCCGGGCAGCCTCCTACGAGCAGTACTTC. Translating gives CASRAASYEQYF.

The chain joins TRBV4-2 to TRBJ2-7; D is uncertain. Trimming removed 0 bases at V and 0 bases at J, with 9 bases between. Per the germline V gene, CDR1 is LGHNA and CDR2 is YNFKEQ. The CDR3 is made up of 15 amino acids. The CDR3 DNA is TGTGCCAGCAGCCAAGACGCACAGAGCTCCTACGAGCAGTACTTC. Protein: CASSQDAQSSYEQYF.

This clonotype was seen more than once but under ten times. The V and J genes are TRBV12-3 or TRBV12-4 and TRBJ2-7; D assignment may be TRBD1 or TRBD2 (6 bases each). CDR3 length: 13 amino acids. V was pared by 10 bases and J by 5 bases, with 18 bases between. CDR3 bases: TGTGCCACCCGACTAGGGGGGATCGACGAGCAGTACTTC. Its translation: CATRLGGIDEQYF.

The chain combines TRBV7-2 with TRBJ2-2, with D maybe TRBD2 (5 bases). This CDR3 is 14 amino acids long. Trimming stripped 10 bases from V and 1 base from J, with 13 bases between. Looked up from germline, CDR1 is SGHTA and CDR2 is FQGNSA. CDR3 sequence (DNA): TGTGCCACCCCCCCCGGAGGGAACACCGGGGAGCTGTTTTTT. It translates to CATPPGGNTGELFF. Looking up the rest from reference TRBV7-2 and TRBJ2-2 gives the full variable domain: GAGVSQSPSNKVTEKGKDVELRCDPISGHTALYWYRQSLGQGLEFLIYFQGNSAPDKSGLPSDRFSAERTGGSVSTLTIQRTQQEDSAVYLCATPPGGNTGELFFGEGSRLTVL.

This clonotype was counted ten times or more. The chain is built from TRBV6-6 and TRBJ1-2; 8 bases map to TRBD1. Germline trimming cut 2 bases from V and 8 bases from J; bases unmatched to any gene: 1. From germline, CDR1 is MNHNY and CDR2 SVGAGI (reference sequence). This CDR3 is built from 12 residues. CDR3: CASSYDRGGYTF. The CDR3 region has the DNA TGTGCCAGCAGTTACGACAGGGGCGGCTACACCTTC.

The chain recombines TRBV28 with TRBJ2-1; possibly TRBD1 for D (6 bases). V was trimmed by 7 bases and J by 9 bases, leaving 22 bases between them. The CDR3 contains 15 residues. Per germline, CDR1 MDHEN and CDR2 SYDVKM. This CDR3 reads CASNMVTGSLGEQFF. The CDR3 DNA sequence: TGTGCCAGCAACATGGTGACAGGATCCTTGGGTGAGCAGTTCTTC.

This clonotype was seen more than once but under ten times. The CDR3 bases are TGCGCCAGCAGGAAGCCAGCTAACAATGAGCAGTTCTTC. Amino acid sequence: CASRKPANNEQFF. The J gene is TRBJ2-1, the V gene TRBV5-1; D is ambiguous. CDR1 is SGHRS and CDR2 is YFSETQ in the germline V gene. Trimming took 5 bases from V and 5 from J, leaving 11 bases between them. The CDR3 consists of 13 residues. Full variable domain (remainder filled in from reference TRBV5-1 and TRBJ2-1): KAGVTQTPRYLIKTRGQQVTLSCSPISGHRSVSWYQQTPGQGLQFLFEYFSETQRNKGNFPGRFSGRQFSNSRSEMNVSTLELGDSALYLCASRKPANNEQFFGPGTRLTVL.

J is TRBJ2-7 and V is TRBV5-1; TRBD1 agrees at 9 bases. Looked up from germline, CDR1 is SGHRS and CDR2 is YFSETQ. J lost 2 bases, V lost 3 bases, and 3 bases had no gene match. The CDR3 extends over 14 amino acids. CDR3 residues: CASSSQGAAYEQYF. The CDR3 bases are TGCGCCAGCAGCTCACAGGGGGCAGCCTACGAGCAGTACTTC.

A few counts support this clonotype. This chain joins TRBV29-1 and TRBJ2-3, with no clear D. This CDR3 comprises 15 residues. CDR1 is SQVTM and CDR2 is ANQGSEA in the germline V gene. The germline V and J ends were trimmed by 2 bases and 0 bases, with 12 bases remaining between them. CDR3 loop: CSVERGRGSTDTQYF. CDR3 nucleotide sequence: TGCAGCGTTGAAAGAGGTAGAGGTAGCACAGATACGCAGTATTTT.

This clonotype has a handful of counts. CDR3 loop: CASSEGSGRGQNQPQHF. The CDR3, as DNA: TGTGCCAGCAGCGAAGGGTCGGGTCGGGGACAGAATCAGCCCCAGCATTTT. This chain uses TRBV12-3 or TRBV12-4 with TRBJ1-5; 7 bases agree with TRBD1. Trimming at V came to 6 bases and at J to 4 bases, leaving 15 bases not matched to a gene. The CDR3 extends over 17 amino acids.

This clonotype appeared a few times. The V call is TRBV5-1, the J call TRBJ1-5; a weak D match, TRBD1 (6 bases). The CDR3 loop spans 15 amino acids. Deletions cut 0 bases from V and 3 bases from J, with 10 bases between. The germline gives CDR1 SGHRS, CDR2 YFSETQ. CDR3: CASSLAGQNNQPQHF. The CDR3 nucleotides are TGCGCCAGCAGCTTGGCCGGACAGAACAATCAGCCCCAGCATTTT.

This clonotype was recorded a few times. The V call is TRBV6-2 or TRBV6-3, the J call TRBJ1-5, with D maybe TRBD1 (5 bases). The CDR3 consists of 16 residues. CDR1 is MNHEY, CDR2 SVGEGT, per germline. V gave up 2 bases and J gave up 1 base, with 12 bases separating them. The CDR3 spells CASSYPAGSSNQPQHF. The DNA for the CDR3 is TGTGCCAGCAGTTACCCGGCAGGGTCGAGCAATCAGCCCCAGCATTTT.